Below are 16 T cell receptor beta chains sequenced from a single sample in a study of blood T cell repertoires in COVID-19. Some clones are missing from TCRdb's copy, which holds only in-frame ones; the method was immunoSEQ multiplex PCR. The sample holds 200,000 to 250,000 clones, 80% to 90% seen once. Sequenced material: PBMCs or T cells enriched from blood (not recorded which). The receptors originated from a woman aged 25-40 years who had recovered from COVID-19.

The chain employs TRBV11-3 and TRBJ2-6; D is possibly TRBD1 (5 bases). V dropped 1 base and J dropped 2 bases, with 9 bases sitting between them. The CDR3 has 16 amino acids. The germline CDR1 and CDR2 sequences are SGHNT and YENEEA. In nucleotides, the CDR3 is TGTGCCAGCAGCTTAGTAGGGGCTACTGGGGCCAACGTCCTGACTTTC. Protein product: CASSLVGATGANVLTF. Full variable domain (remainder filled in from reference TRBV11-3 and TRBJ2-6): EAGVVQSPRYKIIEKKQPVAFWCNPISGHNTLYWYLQNLGQGPELLIRYENEEAVDDSQLPKDRFSAERLKGVDSTLKIQPAELGDSAVYLCASSLVGATGANVLTFGAGSRLTVL.

The chain recombines TRBV5-6 with TRBJ1-5; D is uncertain. The V gene's germline CDR1 is SGHDT and CDR2 YYEEEE. The CDR3 loop spans 13 amino acids. Between the trimmed V and J ends, which lost 1 base and 6 bases, there was a span of 8 bases. The CDR3 sequence: CASSLSPGQPQHF. The CDR3 DNA sequence: TGTGCCAGCAGCTTGTCGCCGGGTCAGCCCCAGCATTTT.

The count of this clone is one. This chain joins TRBV28 and TRBJ2-7; no firm D call. The CDR3 is 11 amino acids. The V gene lost 5 bases and the J gene lost 2 bases, with 4 bases spanning the gap. Germline values: CDR1 MDHEN, CDR2 SYDVKM. For the CDR3, the DNA is TGTGCCAGCAGTGTCGCCTACGAGCAGTACTTC. Translating gives CASSVAYEQYF.

For this clone: One end of the junction does not line up with germline, which may come from a read error. This rearrangement joins TRBV19 to TRBJ1-1, with D uncertain. CDR1 and CDR2 from the germline V gene are LNHDA and SQIVND (reference sequence). The CDR3 consists of 13 residues. The CDR3 protein is CASSIDSPQLTAF. CDR3 DNA sequence: TGTGCCAGTAGTATAGACTCCCCACAACTAACCGCATTT.

This clone was found a few times. The chain employs TRBV5-1 and TRBJ1-1; 8 bases fit TRBD1. V was pared by 5 bases and J by 1 base, with 4 bases of the junction left unmatched. The CDR3 loop spans 14 amino acids. The germline CDR1 and CDR2 sequences are SGHRS and YFSETQ. The CDR3: CASSPGGPNTEAFF. The CDR3 DNA sequence: TGCGCCAGCAGTCCAGGGGGCCCGAACACTGAAGCTTTCTTT.

The V and J genes are TRBV27 and TRBJ2-3, with unresolved D. Germline V gene sequence: CDR1 MNHEY, CDR2 SMNVEV (reference sequence). This CDR3 spans 16 amino acids. V lost 1 base to trimming and J lost 0 bases, with 11 bases between them. CDR3 sequence: CASSLFYGTSTDTQYF. DNA for the CDR3: TGTGCCAGCAGTTTATTCTACGGTACTAGCACAGATACGCAGTATTTT.

The chain employs TRBV28 and TRBJ1-5; D uncertain. In germline, CDR1 is MDHEN, CDR2 SYDVKM. CDR3 size: 13 residues. V was trimmed by 3 bases and J by 0 bases, leaving 3 bases between them. CDR3 in amino acids: CASSFNSNQPQHF. CDR3 sequence (DNA): TGTGCCAGCAGTTTTAATAGCAATCAGCCCCAGCATTTT.

The rearrangement uses TRBV4-3 and TRBJ1-6; tentative D call: TRBD1 (5 bases). The germline CDR1 and CDR2 sequences are LGHNA and YSLEER. This CDR3 contains 13 residues. V was clipped by 4 bases and J by 7 bases, with 8 bases between them. In nucleotides, the CDR3 is TGCGCCAGCAGCCCCCGACAGAATTCACCCCTCCACTTT. Protein sequence: CASSPRQNSPLHF.

In this sample, this clone turned up once. Other DNA sequences in the same sample also yield this CDR3. The J gene is TRBJ2-1, the V gene TRBV11-3, with TRBD2 matching over 7 bases. Germline V gene lookup returns CDR1 SGHNT and CDR2 YENEEA. The V segment lost 1 base and the J segment 6 bases; nucleotides outside the gene matches: 3. CDR3 length: 14 residues. In nucleotides, the CDR3 is TGTGCCAGCAGCTTAGCGGGAGGTGGCAATGAGCAGTTCTTC. Its translation is CASSLAGGGNEQFF.

The sample holds one count of this clone. The genes are TRBV19 and TRBJ2-6; D possibly corresponds to TRBD1 (6 bases). Germline assignment: CDR1 LNHDA and CDR2 SQIVND (reference sequence). This CDR3 has 17 amino acids. V was shortened by 3 bases and J by 0 bases, with 12 bases between the two germline ends. CDR3 DNA: TGTGCCAGTAGTATTTACACAGGGTCCTCTGGGGCCAACGTCCTGACTTTC. Its protein is CASSIYTGSSGANVLTF.

The rearrangement uses TRBV7-2 and TRBJ1-1, with D perhaps TRBD1 (5 bases). Germline V gene data show CDR1 as SGHTA and CDR2 as FQGNSA. This CDR3 has 14 residues. Trimming stripped 6 bases from V and 4 bases from J, with 15 bases between. CDR3 coding DNA: TGTGCCAGCAGATCAACCGGGGGGAGCACTGAAGCTTTCTTT. Translated: CASRSTGGSTEAFF.

The chain joins TRBV19 to TRBJ2-1; 12 bases are shared with TRBD2. V lost 1 base to trimming and J lost 6 bases; unmatched junction nucleotides: 4. Germline V gene data show CDR1 as LNHDA and CDR2 as SQIVND (reference sequence). The CDR3 extends over 16 amino acids. The CDR3 is CASSIGLAGGPNEQFF. In DNA form, the CDR3 reads TGTGCCAGTAGTATAGGGCTAGCGGGAGGGCCCAATGAGCAGTTCTTC. Using reference TRBV19 and TRBJ2-1 for the parts outside the CDR3, the full variable domain is DGGITQSPKYLFRKEGQNVTLSCEQNLNHDAMYWYRQDPGQGLRLIYYSQIVNDFQKGDIAEGYSVSREKKESFPLTVTSAQKNPTAFYLCASSIGLAGGPNEQFFGPGTRLTVL.

The chain uses TRBV5-4 and TRBJ2-5; 11 bases are a match to TRBD2. Trimming at V came to 0 bases and at J to 1 base, leaving 8 bases not matched to a gene. Germline V gene data show CDR1 as SGHNT and CDR2 as YYREEE (reference sequence). The CDR3 is made up of 18 amino acids. CDR3 amino acids: CASSLGLPGTSGQETQYF. The CDR3 DNA reads as TGTGCCAGCAGCTTGGGACTTCCCGGGACTAGCGGCCAAGAGACCCAGTACTTC.

The rearrangement links TRBV7-8 to TRBJ2-7; TRBD1 matches at 7 bases. The junction had 1 base not matched to a gene; V was cut back by 0 bases and J by 2 bases. Germline assignment: CDR1 SGHVS and CDR2 FQNEAQ. This CDR3 contains 14 residues. The CDR3: CASSLATGAYEQYF. The CDR3 bases are TGTGCCAGCAGCTTAGCTACAGGGGCCTACGAGCAGTACTTC. The full variable domain, in which reference TRBV7-8 and TRBJ2-7 provide the parts outside the CDR3, is GAGVSQSPRYKVAKRGQDVALRCDPISGHVSLFWYQQALGQGPEFLTYFQNEAQLDKSGLPSDRFFAERPEGSVSTLKIQRTQQEDSAVYLCASSLATGAYEQYFGPGTRLTVT.

The chain joins TRBV15 to TRBJ2-1; 7 nucleotides agree with TRBD1. This CDR3 comprises 16 residues. Germline lookup yields CDR1 LNHNV and CDR2 YYDKDF (reference sequence). Germline trimming cut 1 base from V and 6 bases from J; bases unmatched to any gene: 9. This CDR3 is CATSRALTGVGNEQFF. The CDR3 coding sequence is TGTGCCACCAGCAGAGCCCTCACAGGGGTAGGCAATGAGCAGTTCTTC.

In nucleotides, the CDR3 is TGTGCCAGTAGTGGACAGCCGGACGTAGGGGCTTTCTTT. It translates to CASSGQPDVGAFF. V gene TRBV19 combines with J gene TRBJ1-1, with D maybe TRBD1 (6 bases). This CDR3 is built from 13 residues. Germline V CDR1 and CDR2: LNHDA, SQIVND (reference sequence). Trimming left V 5 bases short and J 11 bases short, with 18 bases between. Looking up the rest from reference TRBV19 and TRBJ1-1 gives the full variable domain: DGGITQSPKYLFRKEGQNVTLSCEQNLNHDAMYWYRQDPGQGLRLIYYSQIVNDFQKGDIAEGYSVSREKKESFPLTVTSAQKNPTAFYLCASSGQPDVGAFFGQGTRLTVV.